Listed below are T cell receptor beta chains from one sample, sequenced in a study of control samples from healthy donors and cancer patients. Profiling relied on immunoSEQ multiplex PCR, and the TCRdb table lists in-frame clones only, not all of them. The sample includes 100,000 or so clones, 75% to 90% seen only once; the top ten take 7.8%. The sequenced sample consisted of blood. These receptors were taken from a young man in good health. CDR3s include the opening cysteine and the closing phenylalanine or tryptophan. Fields, in order: CDR3 length, J gene, V gene, clone size, D gene, CDR3 protein, CDR3 DNA. D genes are given only for firm matches. Some rows mark clone size as missing; the rest say once, few, many or name a class of expanded clone.

length: 17; J: TRBJ1-4; V: TRBV19; size: .; D: .; CDR3: CASSSSGTAGALEKLFF; DNA: TGTGCCAGTAGTTCATCCGGGACGGCGGGTGCATTAGAAAAACTGTTTTTT
length: 13; J: TRBJ2-2; V: TRBV28; size: .; D: .; CDR3: CASQTVYTGELFF; DNA: TGTGCCAGCCAGACGGTTTACACCGGGGAGCTGTTTTTT
length: 13; J: TRBJ2-5; V: TRBV12-3/TRBV12-4; size: once; D: .; CDR3: CASSLGGKETQYF; DNA: TGTGCCAGCAGTTTAGGGGGCAAGGAGACCCAGTACTTC
length: 14; J: TRBJ2-7; V: TRBV4-3; size: .; D: .; CDR3: CASSQGTASYEQYF; DNA: TGCGCCAGCAGCCAAGGGACAGCAAGTTACGAGCAGTACTTC
length: 18; J: TRBJ2-6; V: TRBV7-9; size: few; D: .; CDR3: CASSKGGLTSSGANVLTF; DNA: TGTGCCAGCAGCAAGGGGGGACTCACCAGCTCTGGGGCCAACGTCCTGACTTTC
length: 16; J: TRBJ1-3; V: TRBV24-1; size: .; D: TRBD1; CDR3: CATSAGGTGSGNTIYF; DNA: TGTGCCACCAGTGCTGGCGGGACAGGGTCTGGAAACACCATATATTTT
length: 14; J: TRBJ1-1; V: TRBV28; size: .; D: .; CDR3: CASSLLSDAIEAFF; DNA: TGTGCCAGCAGTTTATTGTCGGACGCAATTGAAGCTTTCTTT
length: 13; J: TRBJ2-1; V: TRBV27; size: .; D: .; CDR3: CASSLFMVREQFF; DNA: TGTGCCAGCAGTTTATTCATGGTCCGGGAGCAGTTCTTC
length: 15; J: TRBJ2-5; V: TRBV6-5; size: .; D: .; CDR3: CASSYSPGGLETQYF; DNA: TGTGCCAGCAGTTACTCTCCAGGGGGGTTGGAGACCCAGTACTTC
length: 18; J: TRBJ2-5; V: TRBV19; size: .; D: TRBD2; CDR3: CASSIVSGAGGYQETQYF; DNA: TGTGCCAGTAGTATAGTTTCCGGCGCGGGGGGGTACCAAGAGACCCAGTACTTC
length: 13; J: TRBJ1-1; V: TRBV6-2/TRBV6-3; size: .; D: .; CDR3: CASRPPTEGEAFF; DNA: TGTGCCAGCAGACCTCCGACAGAGGGAGAAGCTTTCTTT
length: 16; J: TRBJ2-5; V: TRBV4-3; size: .; D: .; CDR3: CASSQGGTTKQETQYF; DNA: TGCGCCAGCAGCCAAGGCGGGACCACCAAACAAGAGACCCAGTACTTC
length: 13; J: TRBJ1-2; V: TRBV7-2; size: .; D: TRBD1; CDR3: CASSLDRGDGYTF; DNA: TGTGCCAGCAGCTTAGACAGGGGTGATGGCTACACCTTC
length: 15; J: TRBJ2-1; V: TRBV27; size: .; D: TRBD1; CDR3: CASSFNKQGYNEQFF; DNA: TGTGCCAGCAGTTTTAATAAACAGGGGTACAATGAGCAGTTCTTC
length: 14; J: TRBJ2-7; V: TRBV6-5; size: .; D: .; CDR3: CASSIGVGGHEQYF; DNA: TGTGCCAGCAGTATCGGGGTGGGGGGCCACGAGCAGTACTTC
length: 14; J: TRBJ1-5; V: TRBV7-9; size: .; D: TRBD1; CDR3: CASRSGTGSGPQHF; DNA: TGTGCCAGCAGGTCCGGGACAGGTAGTGGGCCCCAGCATTTT
length: 15; J: TRBJ1-6; V: TRBV6-1; size: .; D: .; CDR3: CASSEGHRDYSPLHF; DNA: TGTGCCAGCAGTGAAGGGCACAGGGATTATTCACCCCTCCACTTT
length: 13; J: TRBJ1-1; V: TRBV6-5; size: few; D: .; CDR3: CASSRMMNTEAFF; DNA: TGTGCCAGCAGTAGAATGATGAACACTGAAGCTTTCTTT
length: 15; J: TRBJ1-3; V: TRBV19; size: .; D: .; CDR3: CASSIGTSSGNTIYF; DNA: TGTGCCAGTAGTATCGGGACAAGCTCTGGAAACACCATATATTTT
length: 15; J: TRBJ1-5; V: TRBV15; size: .; D: .; CDR3: CATSRDDGLPSPQHF; DNA: TGTGCCACCAGCAGAGATGACGGGCTTCCTTCCCCCCAGCATTTT
length: 15; J: TRBJ2-2; V: TRBV7-8; size: .; D: TRBD2; CDR3: CASSPLGTSIWELFF; DNA: TGTGCCAGCAGTCCCCTCGGGACTAGTATTTGGGAGCTGTTTTTT
length: 13; J: TRBJ1-2; V: TRBV12-3/TRBV12-4; size: .; D: TRBD1; CDR3: CASSTSTGAGYTF; DNA: TGTGCCAGCAGTACCTCGACAGGGGCTGGCTACACCTTC
length: 15; J: TRBJ2-7; V: TRBV4-1; size: .; D: TRBD2; CDR3: CASSRSLAEGYEQYF; DNA: TGCGCCAGCAGCCGTTCACTAGCGGAGGGCTACGAGCAGTACTTC
length: 14; J: TRBJ2-7; V: TRBV25-1; size: .; D: .; CDR3: CASSEWLGDYEQYF; DNA: TGTGCCAGCAGTGAATGGTTAGGGGACTACGAGCAGTACTTC
length: 15; J: TRBJ1-2; V: TRBV11-2; size: .; D: .; CDR3: CASSLGRGSNYGYTF; DNA: TGTGCCAGCAGCTTAGGACGGGGGTCTAACTATGGCTACACCTTC
length: 14; J: TRBJ1-1; V: TRBV5-1; size: .; D: .; CDR3: CASSWGGGYTEAFF; DNA: TGCGCCAGCAGCTGGGGGGGCGGCTACACTGAAGCTTTCTTT
length: 13; J: TRBJ2-1; V: TRBV6-4; size: .; D: .; CDR3: CASSPQGGGEQFF; DNA: TGTGCCAGCAGTCCTCAAGGTGGAGGCGAGCAGTTCTTC
length: 16; J: TRBJ1-2; V: TRBV11-1; size: .; D: TRBD1; CDR3: CASSPWMGQGNYGYTF; DNA: TGTGCCAGCAGCCCTTGGATGGGACAGGGGAACTATGGCTACACCTTC
length: 14; J: TRBJ1-5; V: TRBV28; size: .; D: .; CDR3: CASRPTGSVQPQHF; DNA: TGTGCCAGCAGACCAACAGGGTCGGTTCAGCCCCAGCATTTT
length: 13; J: TRBJ1-6; V: TRBV5-4; size: .; D: .; CDR3: CASSLDDGLALHF; DNA: TGTGCCAGCAGCTTGGATGACGGTTTGGCCCTCCACTTT
length: 16; J: TRBJ2-1; V: TRBV7-2; size: .; D: TRBD2; CDR3: CASSAHWTSVSDEQFF; DNA: TGTGCCAGCAGCGCCCACTGGACTAGCGTATCGGATGAGCAGTTCTTC
length: 14; J: TRBJ1-2; V: TRBV5-6; size: .; D: .; CDR3: CASSPLKVRYGYTF; DNA: TGTGCCAGCAGCCCTCTGAAGGTGAGGTATGGCTACACCTTC
length: 15; J: TRBJ2-4; V: TRBV27; size: .; D: .; CDR3: CASTPRGGTGRLPYF; DNA: TGTGCCAGCACTCCGAGAGGTGGTACAGGCCGATTACCCTACTTC
length: 13; J: TRBJ1-1; V: TRBV25-1; size: .; D: .; CDR3: CASSPRRATEAFF; DNA: TGTGCCAGCAGTCCTCGGAGAGCCACTGAAGCTTTCTTT
length: 13; J: TRBJ2-4; V: TRBV27; size: once; D: .; CDR3: CASSTGPAAIQYF; DNA: TGTGCCAGCAGTACGGGACCCGCGGCCATTCAGTACTTC
length: 13; J: TRBJ2-1; V: TRBV7-9; size: .; D: .; CDR3: CASSLVSSREQFF; DNA: TGTGCCAGCAGCTTAGTATCTTCGCGTGAGCAGTTCTTC
length: 13; J: TRBJ2-5; V: TRBV30; size: .; D: TRBD1; CDR3: CAWSLDRGAPQYF; DNA: TGTGCCTGGAGCCTCGACAGGGGCGCTCCCCAGTACTTC
length: 13; J: TRBJ1-2; V: TRBV28; size: .; D: TRBD1; CDR3: CASSLQGAYGYTF; DNA: TGTGCCAGCAGTTTACAGGGGGCCTATGGCTACACCTTC
length: 13; J: TRBJ1-4; V: TRBV7-9; size: .; D: .; CDR3: CASSLTTNEKLFF; DNA: TGTGCCAGCAGCTTAACAACTAATGAAAAACTGTTTTTT
length: 15; J: TRBJ1-2; V: TRBV15; size: .; D: .; CDR3: CATSRGRDTLYGYTF; DNA: TGTGCCACCAGCAGAGGACGGGACACCCTCTATGGCTACACCTTC
length: 13; J: TRBJ1-5; V: TRBV19; size: once; D: .; CDR3: CASSEGRNQPQHF; DNA: TGTGCCAGTAGTGAGGGGAGGAATCAGCCCCAGCATTTT
length: 14; J: TRBJ2-5; V: TRBV3-1/TRBV3-2; size: .; D: TRBD2; CDR3: CASSQGAGGETQYF; DNA: TGTGCCAGCAGCCAAGGCGCGGGGGGAGAGACCCAGTACTTC
length: 16; J: TRBJ1-2; V: TRBV3-1/TRBV3-2; size: .; D: .; CDR3: CASSPKGAAVNYGYTF; DNA: TGTGCCAGCAGCCCTAAAGGGGCCGCAGTTAACTATGGCTACACCTTC
length: 14; J: TRBJ2-2; V: TRBV10-1; size: .; D: TRBD1; CDR3: CATKGQGFTGELFF; DNA: TGCGCCACGAAGGGACAGGGGTTCACCGGGGAGCTGTTTTTT
length: 15; J: TRBJ2-3; V: TRBV15; size: .; D: .; CDR3: CATSRDIGGTDTQYF; DNA: TGTGCCACCAGCAGAGATATTGGGGGCACAGATACGCAGTATTTT
length: 16; J: TRBJ2-7; V: TRBV6-1; size: .; D: .; CDR3: CASSVGTAAGPYEQYF; DNA: TGTGCCAGCAGTGTAGGAACCGCGGCAGGGCCCTACGAGCAGTACTTC
length: 17; J: TRBJ2-1; V: TRBV4-2; size: .; D: .; CDR3: CASSQIGGSVLSNEQFF; DNA: TGTGCCAGCAGCCAAATAGGGGGGAGCGTGTTGAGCAATGAGCAGTTCTTC
length: 15; J: TRBJ2-5; V: TRBV7-9; size: .; D: .; CDR3: CASSLYGQYQETQYF; DNA: TGTGCCAGCAGCTTATATGGACAGTACCAAGAGACCCAGTACTTC
length: 14; J: TRBJ1-1; V: TRBV7-9; size: .; D: .; CDR3: CASINGGADTEAFF; DNA: TGTGCCAGCATAAATGGAGGGGCGGACACTGAAGCTTTCTTT